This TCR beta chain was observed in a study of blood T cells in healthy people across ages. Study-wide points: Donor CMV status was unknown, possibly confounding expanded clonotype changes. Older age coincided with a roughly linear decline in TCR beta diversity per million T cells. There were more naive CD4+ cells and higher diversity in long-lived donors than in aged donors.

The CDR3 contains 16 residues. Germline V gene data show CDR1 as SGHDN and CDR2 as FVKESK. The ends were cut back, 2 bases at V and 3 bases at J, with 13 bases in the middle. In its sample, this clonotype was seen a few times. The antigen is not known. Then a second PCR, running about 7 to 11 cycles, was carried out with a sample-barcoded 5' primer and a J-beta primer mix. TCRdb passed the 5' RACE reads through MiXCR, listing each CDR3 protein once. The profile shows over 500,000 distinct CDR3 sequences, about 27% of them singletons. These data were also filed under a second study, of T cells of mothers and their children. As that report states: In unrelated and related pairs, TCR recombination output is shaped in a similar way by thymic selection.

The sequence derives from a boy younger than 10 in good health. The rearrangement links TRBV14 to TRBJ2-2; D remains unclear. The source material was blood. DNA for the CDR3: TGTGCCAGCAGCCAACCCAGATGGTATGACACCGGGGAGCTGTTTTTT. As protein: CASSQPRWYDTGELFF.